This is a list of T cell receptor beta chains from one sample in a study of blood T cells in healthy people across ages. MiXCR, run by TCRdb on the 5' RACE reads, gives a single entry per CDR3 protein. Of under 2,000,000 distinct CDR3 sequences in the sample, 40% to 55% were seen once. Sample: blood. Receptors originate from a woman in her thirties or forties in good health. Both conserved end residues are part of each CDR3. Each record gives: J gene, V gene, CDR3 protein.

>NA|TRBV7-2
CASSSLGGTQETQFF
>TRBJ2-5|TRBV25-1
CASSEWTSGGPKALETQYF
>TRBJ1-5|TRBV2
CASREQGNSNQPQHF
>TRBJ1-4|TRBV21-1
CANQRWGPNEKLFF
>TRBJ2-5|TRBV11-2
CASTLAGGGIGETQYF
>TRBJ2-1|TRBV28
CASSPQGGRGRDEQFF
>TRBJ2-3|TRBV7-2
CASSRDSSTGTQYF
>TRBJ2-3|TRBV4-2
CASSLQPTGGTDTQYF
>TRBJ2-1|TRBV4-2
CASSQGGGTYNEQFF
>TRBJ2-7|TRBV11-2
CASSSRESRGGGAGSYEQYF
>TRBJ1-2|TRBV7-2
CASSPTTGWTPGFTF
>TRBJ2-1|TRBV15
CATSRRGPGAYNEQFF
>TRBJ1-6|TRBV7-2
CASSSRTRPESPLHF
>TRBJ2-1|TRBV19
CASSIRDSSYKEQFF
>TRBJ2-3|TRBV10-3
CAIGGLDPITDTQYF
>TRBJ2-1|TRBV4-3
CANSQRTSGAVQFF
>TRBJ2-5|TRBV20-1
CSGLAGKETQYF
>TRBJ2-7|TRBV7-2
CASSEQPGQAYEQYF
>TRBJ2-1|TRBV12-3/TRBV12-4
CASSPARTSGGYNEQFF
>TRBJ1-5|TRBV19
CASSISPQSNQPQHF
>TRBJ2-3|TRBV21-1
CASSKGSGRIYTDTQYF
>TRBJ2-7|TRBV11-2
CASSLVDSESYEQYF
>TRBJ1-1|TRBV27
CASSSPPGTVNTEASF
>TRBJ2-6|TRBV4-2
CASSRSVGVGANVLTF
>TRBJ2-5|TRBV7-9
CASSFGRATQETQYF
>TRBJ1-2|TRBV9
CASSVAKARIGDYGYTF
>TRBJ2-5|TRBV4-1
CASSQDPQAAGTQYF
>TRBJ2-1|TRBV7-2
CASSPRRGGEQFF
>TRBJ1-2|TRBV29-1
CSVEFREGNPRIYGYTF
>TRBJ2-5|TRBV29-1
CSTRTDRGQETQYF
>NA|TRBV28
CASIGGDEQYF
>TRBJ1-4|TRBV2
CASSARQAPNEKLFF
>TRBJ1-2|TRBV29-1
CSVEDPGGNYGYTF
>TRBJ1-2|TRBV6-2/TRBV6-3
CASSSTASPGAYGYTF
>NA|TRBV28
CASNGDLAYEQYF
>TRBJ2-6|TRBV4-1
CASSQDTGTLSGANVLTF
>TRBJ2-5|TRBV28
CASLSARGGAGARYF
>TRBJ2-1|TRBV20-1
CSAPLSYNEQFF
>TRBJ1-2|TRBV20-1
CSAETTFAWDTNYGYTF
>NA|TRBV20-1
CSARDLQGSQETQYF
>TRBJ1-2|TRBV28
CASSLGTRGYTF
>TRBJ2-1|TRBV20-1
CSALALAGGNYNEQFF
>TRBJ2-4|TRBV12-3/TRBV12-4
CASSSRHRAENIQYF